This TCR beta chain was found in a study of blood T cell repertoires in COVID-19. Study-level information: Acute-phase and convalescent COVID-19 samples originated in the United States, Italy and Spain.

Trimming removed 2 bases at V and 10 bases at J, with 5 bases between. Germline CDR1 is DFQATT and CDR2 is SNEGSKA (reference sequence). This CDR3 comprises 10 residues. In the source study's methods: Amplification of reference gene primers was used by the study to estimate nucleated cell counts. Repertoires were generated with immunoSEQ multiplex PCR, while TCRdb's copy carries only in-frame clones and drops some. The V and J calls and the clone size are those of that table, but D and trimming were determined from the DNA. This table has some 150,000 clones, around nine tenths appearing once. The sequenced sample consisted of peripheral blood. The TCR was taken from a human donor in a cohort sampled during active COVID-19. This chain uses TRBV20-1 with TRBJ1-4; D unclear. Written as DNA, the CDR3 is TGCAGTGCTAGAAACGGAAAACTGTTTTTT. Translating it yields CSARNGKLFF.